The 32 T cell receptor beta chains reported below all come from one sample, sequenced in a study of shared clonotypes between healthy human individuals. Generated by immunoSEQ multiplex PCR, the TCRdb table keeps only in-frame clones and is missing some. This sample yields around 1.6 million clones, of which approximately 98% are seen a single time; about 0.42% belongs to the top ten. The sequenced sample was naive CD4+ T cells sorted from blood. Subset described: CD45RA+ positively selected. The origin of the receptors is a man in his thirties or forties in good health.

A remark on this clone: Other DNA variants within this sample encode the same CDR3. The V and J genes are TRBV9 and TRBJ2-3, with no clear D. The CDR3 extends over 15 amino acids. Germline V gene lookup returns CDR1 SGDLS and CDR2 YYNGEE. V lost 0 bases and J 3 bases, leaving 11 bases between the germline ends. The CDR3 DNA follows: TGTGCCAGCAGCGTAGGTTTGGCTGCAACAGATACGCAGTATTTT. Amino acid sequence: CASSVGLAATDTQYF.

The chain carries TRBV4-3 and TRBJ2-1; weak D call: TRBD1 (6 bases). In germline, CDR1 is LGHNA, CDR2 YSLEER. The length of the CDR3 is 16 residues. Trimming cost V 4 bases and J 6 bases, with 19 bases left between them. The CDR3 DNA reads TGCGCCAGCAGCCCTTTAGCCGGACAGAGCTCCAATGAGCAGTTCTTC. This codes for CASSPLAGQSSNEQFF.

This chain's CDR3 is CSVEGGLAVDYNEQFF. For the CDR3, the DNA is TGCAGCGTTGAAGGGGGACTAGCGGTCGACTACAATGAGCAGTTCTTC. This rearrangement joins TRBV29-1 to TRBJ2-1; TRBD2 matches at 11 bases. CDR1 and CDR2 from the germline V gene are SQVTM and ANQGSEA. With 1 base clipped from V and 3 bases from J, the junction kept 5 bases outside the gene matches. CDR3 length equals 16 residues.

This clone was observed a few times. Other DNA sequences within the sample encode an identical CDR3. The rearrangement joins TRBV6-4 to TRBJ1-2; a possible D gene is TRBD1 (6 bases). Germline V gene sequence: CDR1 MRHNA, CDR2 SNTAGT. This CDR3 contains 13 residues. Deletions cut 0 bases from V and 4 bases from J, with 6 bases between. CDR3 residues: CASSDSGGYGYTF. The CDR3 bases are TGTGCCAGCAGTGACTCAGGGGGCTATGGCTACACCTTC.

V is TRBV7-8 and J is TRBJ1-2, with a possible D match to TRBD1 (5 bases). CDR3 length equals 17 residues. V was pared by 1 base and J by 0 bases, with 15 bases between. CDR1 is SGHVS, CDR2 FQNEAQ, per germline. The CDR3 loop is CASSLVSGAQANYGYTF. Written as DNA, the CDR3 is TGTGCCAGCAGCTTAGTATCTGGGGCTCAGGCTAACTATGGCTACACCTTC.

The V call is TRBV2, the J call TRBJ2-7; D gene uncertain. The germline gives CDR1 SNHLY, CDR2 FYNNEI. This CDR3 comprises 12 residues. Trimming took off 3 bases at V and 2 bases at J, with 5 bases between the two ends. Here the CDR3 reads CASSDNPYEQYF. CDR3 nucleotide sequence: TGTGCCAGCAGTGATAACCCCTACGAGCAGTACTTC.

Details on this clone: The identical CDR3 is also encoded by other nucleotide sequences in the sample. The chain carries TRBV19 and TRBJ2-3; D not certain. The CDR3 contains 13 residues. V lost 5 bases to trimming and J lost 3 bases, with 9 bases between them. Germline CDR1 LNHDA, CDR2 SQIVND (reference sequence). The CDR3 is CASSSRTTDTQYF. CDR3 nucleotide sequence: TGTGCCAGTAGTTCGCGGACGACAGATACGCAGTATTTT.

The table lists this clone with a count of one. J is TRBJ1-1 and V is TRBV5-6; D is possibly TRBD1 (6 bases). Germline CDR1 SGHDT, CDR2 YYEEEE. The length of the CDR3 is 13 residues. Trimming took off 4 bases at V and 11 bases at J, with 18 bases between the two ends. Here the CDR3 DNA reads TGTGCCAGCAGCGTCACAAAACAGGGAGTGGCTTTCTTT. Its protein is CASSVTKQGVAFF.

The chain couples TRBV28 to TRBJ2-1; D is ambiguous. V gave up 6 bases and J gave up 8 bases, with 8 bases separating them. The CDR3 contains 11 residues. In germline, CDR1 is MDHEN, CDR2 SYDVKM. CDR3 bases: TGTGCCAGCAGAAGTACGGATGAGCAGTTCTTC. It specifies CASRSTDEQFF.

This clone has just one count. The DNA for the CDR3 is TGTGCCAGCAGCTTGTATGGGACAGGGATCTACGAGCAGTACTTC. Its protein product is CASSLYGTGIYEQYF. This chain joins TRBV5-5 and TRBJ2-7, with TRBD1 matching over 9 bases. The ends lost 1 base at V and 3 bases at J; junction bases unmatched: 5. In germline, CDR1 is SGHKS, CDR2 YYEKEE (reference sequence). The CDR3 length is 15 residues.

This rearrangement joins TRBV10-3 to TRBJ2-3; D unclear. There are 13 residues in the CDR3. V lost 5 bases and J 0 bases, leaving 6 bases between the germline ends. Germline values: CDR1 ENHRY, CDR2 SYGVKD. CDR3 in DNA: TGTGCCATCAGTAGAACTAGCACAGATACGCAGTATTTT. Protein sequence: CAISRTSTDTQYF.

The chain carries TRBV7-2 and TRBJ1-2; D unresolved. Germline V CDR1 and CDR2: SGHTA, FQGNSA. CDR3 size: 14 residues. V was clipped by 5 bases and J by 8 bases, with 18 bases between them. CDR3 amino acids: CASSPKGLTGGYTF. CDR3 DNA: TGTGCCAGCAGCCCTAAGGGCCTCACGGGGGGCTACACCTTC.

The V gene is TRBV23-1, the J gene TRBJ1-1; D remains ambiguous. TRBV23-1 is treated as an ORF (open reading frame) with a function not yet certain. The germline V and J ends were trimmed by 0 bases and 3 bases, with 20 bases remaining between them. CDR3 length: 18 amino acids. In DNA form, the CDR3 reads TGCGCCAGCAGTCAATCTCTTAGTGTTGCACTGAGGGACACTGAAGCTTTCTTT. Encoded protein: CASSQSLSVALRDTEAFF.

This clone was counted a single time. The chain joins TRBV10-1 to TRBJ2-1; a weak D match, TRBD2 (7 bases). The germline CDR1 and CDR2 sequences are WNHNN and SYGVQD (reference sequence). V gave up 9 bases and J gave up 6 bases, with 18 bases separating them. The CDR3 totals 14 residues. This chain's CDR3 is CARGGGSLPNEQFF. CDR3 coding DNA: TGCGCCAGGGGGGGCGGGAGCCTCCCCAATGAGCAGTTCTTC.

V usage is TRBV5-1 and J usage is TRBJ2-7, with TRBD2 matching 12 bases. In germline, CDR1 is SGHRS, CDR2 YFSETQ. J gave up 4 bases and V 4 bases, and 9 bases lay outside the gene matches. This CDR3 is 16 amino acids long. CDR3 DNA sequence: TGCGCCAGCAGCCCCCTAGCGGGAGGGCCGGGTTACGAGCAGTACTTC. Amino acids: CASSPLAGGPGYEQYF.

As concerns this clone: Other DNA sequences of this sample code for an identical CDR3. V is TRBV5-1 and J is TRBJ2-1; weak D call: TRBD2 (5 bases). CDR1 and CDR2 (germline): SGHRS, YFSETQ. The V end lost 2 bases, the J end lost 0 bases, and 9 bases lay between the germline ends. CDR3 length: 15 residues. The chain's CDR3 is CASSLGLSSYNEQFF. Written as DNA, the CDR3 is TGCGCCAGCAGCTTAGGACTTAGCTCCTACAATGAGCAGTTCTTC. The variable domain in full, with the rest retrieved from reference TRBV5-1 and TRBJ2-1, is KAGVTQTPRYLIKTRGQQVTLSCSPISGHRSVSWYQQTPGQGLQFLFEYFSETQRNKGNFPGRFSGRQFSNSRSEMNVSTLELGDSALYLCASSLGLSSYNEQFFGPGTRLTVL.

The chain employs TRBV14 and TRBJ2-3, with TRBD2 matching over 14 bases. The CDR3 is 19 amino acids. V gave up 1 base and J gave up 4 bases; unmatched junction bases: 10. The germline V gene has CDR1 SGHDN and CDR2 FVKESK. For the CDR3, the DNA is TGTGCCAGCAGCCAAGGGGGACTAGCGGGAGCCTTTCGCGCAGATACGCAGTATTTT. The encoded protein is CASSQGGLAGAFRADTQYF.

The CDR3 reads CASSLVGTGEQFF. CDR3 nucleotides: TGTGCCAGCAGCTTAGTGGGGACAGGGGAGCAGTTCTTC. This chain connects TRBV7-2 to TRBJ2-1; 9 bases map to TRBD1. After removal of 1 base from V and 10 bases from J, the junction contained 2 bases not matched to a gene. The germline V gene has CDR1 SGHTA and CDR2 FQGNSA. This CDR3 contains 13 residues.

The gene calls are TRBV18 and TRBJ2-7; D remains unclear. V was pared by 8 bases and J by 3 bases, with 14 bases between. The CDR3 spans 13 residues. Germline assignment: CDR1 KGHSH and CDR2 LQKENI. DNA for the CDR3: TGTGCCAGCCGGCAAAACATCCTCTACGAGCAGTACTTC. The encoded protein is CASRQNILYEQYF.

V usage is TRBV7-2 and J usage is TRBJ2-1, with D unresolved. Trimming stripped 1 base from V and 7 bases from J, with 14 bases between. The CDR3 length is 15 residues. Germline V gives CDR1 SGHTA, CDR2 FQGNSA. The CDR3, as DNA: TGTGCCAGCAGCTTAGACAGTTCGGTTCTGAATGAGCAGTTCTTC. Its protein product is CASSLDSSVLNEQFF.

This chain uses TRBV5-1 with TRBJ2-7; 11 bases are shared with TRBD2. After removal of 1 base from V and 1 base from J, the junction contained 22 bases not matched to a gene. CDR1 is SGHRS, CDR2 YFSETQ, per germline. The CDR3 contains 22 residues. The CDR3 here is CASSLWGIQLAGELRGSYEQYF. The CDR3 region has the DNA TGCGCCAGCAGCTTGTGGGGGATACAACTAGCGGGAGAACTAAGGGGGTCCTACGAGCAGTACTTC.

This chain uses TRBV2 with TRBJ2-7, with 10 bases that match TRBD2. The J segment lost 3 bases and the V segment lost 7 bases, leaving 15 bases of the junction unmatched. The germline gives CDR1 SNHLY, CDR2 FYNNEI. This CDR3 spans 17 amino acids. The CDR3 DNA reads TGTGCCAGCATTCCCAGAAGGGGGACTAGCGACTTCTACGAGCAGTACTTC. Translated: CASIPRRGTSDFYEQYF.

The chain joins TRBV6-1 to TRBJ2-1, with 9 bases aligning to TRBD2. CDR3 length: 14 residues. V dropped 6 bases and J dropped 2; count of bases not matched to a gene: 2. Germline V CDR1 and CDR2: MNHNS, SASEGT. This CDR3 reads CASRGGRAYNEQFF. In nucleotides, the CDR3 is TGTGCCAGCAGAGGCGGGAGGGCCTACAATGAGCAGTTCTTC.

V gene TRBV12-5 combines with J gene TRBJ2-7; D might be TRBD1 (6 bases). The length of the CDR3 is 14 residues. Germline assignment: CDR1 LGHNT and CDR2 FRNRAP. The germline V and J ends were trimmed by 5 bases and 4 bases, with 15 bases remaining between them. CDR3 nucleotide sequence: TGTGCTAGTGGTACCCGACAGGAAGGATACGAGCAGTACTTC. Its protein is CASGTRQEGYEQYF.

This chain uses TRBV6-5 with TRBJ1-1, with D perhaps TRBD1 (5 bases). The CDR3 loop spans 14 amino acids. Germline-derived CDR1 and CDR2 are MNHEY and SVGAGI. With 2 bases removed from V and 5 bases from J, the gap between germline ends came to 12 bases. In DNA form, the CDR3 reads TGTGCCAGCAGTTACCCGGGTCGGGGGACTGAAGCTTTCTTT. This codes for CASSYPGRGTEAFF.

The chain combines TRBV2 with TRBJ1-4, with 9 bases matching TRBD1. J gave up 8 bases and V 6 bases, and 10 bases lay outside the gene matches. Germline CDR1 and CDR2: SNHLY and FYNNEI. The CDR3 runs to 15 residues. The CDR3 loop is CASRPDRGGEEKLFF. CDR3 DNA: TGTGCCAGCAGGCCGGACAGGGGAGGAGAGGAAAAACTGTTTTTT. Drawing the rest from reference TRBV2 and TRBJ1-4, the complete variable domain is EPEVTQTPSHQVTQMGQEVILRCVPISNHLYFYWYRQILGQKVEFLVSFYNNEISEKSEIFDDQFSVERPDGSNFTLKIRSTKLEDSAMYFCASRPDRGGEEKLFFGSGTQLSVL.

V and J are TRBV4-1 and TRBJ2-5, with D maybe TRBD1 (6 bases). This CDR3 has 15 amino acids. Trimming left V 1 base short and J 2 bases short, with 11 bases between. The germline gives CDR1 MGHRA, CDR2 YSYEKL. For the CDR3, the DNA is TGCGCCAGCAGCCAAGCGGCTACAGGGCAAGAGACCCAGTACTTC. Encoded protein: CASSQAATGQETQYF.

J is TRBJ2-3 and V is TRBV4-1; no clear D gene. Germline-derived CDR1 and CDR2 are MGHRA and YSYEKL. The CDR3 sequence is 14 residues long. The V end was cut by 1 base, the J end by 2 bases, with 7 bases between. CDR3 sequence reads: CASSQVLLTDTQYF. The CDR3 DNA reads TGCGCCAGCAGCCAAGTACTGCTCACAGATACGCAGTATTTT.

A note on this clone: At the DNA level, this CDR3 is encoded by other sequences in the same sample as well. V usage is TRBV18 and J usage is TRBJ2-7, with D uncertain. V shed 0 bases and J shed 4 bases, with 10 bases lying between them. From germline, CDR1 is KGHSH and CDR2 LQKENI. The CDR3 length is 14 residues. The CDR3: CASSPPGRPYEQYF. The CDR3 coding sequence is TGTGCCAGCTCACCACCAGGCAGACCGTACGAGCAGTACTTC.

The chain couples TRBV4-1 to TRBJ1-4; no firm D call. Germline CDR1 and CDR2: MGHRA and YSYEKL. V lost 2 bases and J lost 4, with 11 bases in between. The CDR3 is 15 residues long. CDR3 coding DNA: TGCGCCAGCAGCCAATGGGCAGGCTTTAATGAAAAACTGTTTTTT. As protein: CASSQWAGFNEKLFF.

This chain connects TRBV6-5 to TRBJ2-2, with D perhaps matching TRBD2 (5 bases). The CDR3 is 15 residues long. The germline V and J ends were trimmed by 10 bases and 7 bases, with 22 bases remaining between them. Per the germline V gene, CDR1 is MNHEY and CDR2 is SVGAGI. CDR3 nucleotides: TGTGCCACCACCCGACCCCCACTAGTTGGCGGGGAGCTGTTTTTT. This sequence encodes CATTRPPLVGGELFF.

Remarks on this clone: The sample carries other DNA sequences with the same CDR3. V is TRBV19 and J is TRBJ1-5, with D maybe TRBD1 (5 bases). Germline CDR1 reads LNHDA; CDR2 reads SQIVND (reference sequence). V was shortened by 3 bases and J by 4 bases, with 7 bases between the two germline ends. The CDR3 runs to 13 residues. The CDR3: CASSIRGNQPQHF. The CDR3 DNA reads as TGTGCCAGTAGTATCCGGGGGAATCAGCCCCAGCATTTT. Full variable domain (rest looked up from reference TRBV19 and TRBJ1-5): DGGITQSPKYLFRKEGQNVTLSCEQNLNHDAMYWYRQDPGQGLRLIYYSQIVNDFQKGDIAEGYSVSREKKESFPLTVTSAQKNPTAFYLCASSIRGNQPQHFGDGTRLSIL.